This T cell receptor beta chain was profiled in a study of T cells in Graves' hyperthyroidism and ophthalmopathy. This clonotype was observed at least ten times. TCR beta CDR3 region amplification was performed from RNA transcripts. First-round RT-PCR with HTBI primers amplified the TCR CDR3 region. TCRdb re-called the multiplex PCR reads through MiXCR, storing one row per CDR3 protein. Here the sample spans approximately 380,000 distinct CDR3 sequences, roughly an eighth being singletons. V lost 2 bases and J 2 bases, leaving 18 bases between the germline ends. Germline V gives CDR1 GTSNPN, CDR2 SVGIG (reference sequence). The CDR3 is 16 amino acids.

The sequenced sample consisted of blood. The source is a man aged 45-65 years with Graves' ophthalmopathy. The chain links TRBV30 to TRBJ1-2; D is ambiguous. CDR3 loop: CAWSPPDYDGNYGYTF. The CDR3 DNA follows: TGTGCCTGGAGTCCGCCAGACTACGACGGGAACTATGGCTACACCTTC.